This TCR beta chain originates from a study of cytomegalovirus exposure and HLA in healthy donors. Broader study findings: A later analysis associated 16,951 TCR beta sequences with HLA alleles at a 0.05 false discovery rate.

This clone was seen more than once but under ten times. Its antigen is currently unknown. The PCR ran on 60 Vbeta and 13 Jbeta primers. Repertoires were generated with immunoSEQ multiplex PCR, while TCRdb's copy carries only in-frame clones and drops some. The profile shows 140,000 or so clones, approximately 84% of them singletons. This clonotype was sampled from an older woman in good health and CMV-seropositive. The sample consisted of PBMCs.

The CDR3 is CASSWGVGANVLTF. DNA of the CDR3: TGTGCCAGCAGCTGGGGCGTAGGGGCCAACGTCCTGACTTTC. The chain couples TRBV5-6 to TRBJ2-6; possibly TRBD1 for D (5 bases). Germline CDR1 and CDR2: SGHDT and YYEEEE. V gave up 3 bases and J gave up 4 bases, with 8 bases separating them. The CDR3 extends over 14 amino acids.